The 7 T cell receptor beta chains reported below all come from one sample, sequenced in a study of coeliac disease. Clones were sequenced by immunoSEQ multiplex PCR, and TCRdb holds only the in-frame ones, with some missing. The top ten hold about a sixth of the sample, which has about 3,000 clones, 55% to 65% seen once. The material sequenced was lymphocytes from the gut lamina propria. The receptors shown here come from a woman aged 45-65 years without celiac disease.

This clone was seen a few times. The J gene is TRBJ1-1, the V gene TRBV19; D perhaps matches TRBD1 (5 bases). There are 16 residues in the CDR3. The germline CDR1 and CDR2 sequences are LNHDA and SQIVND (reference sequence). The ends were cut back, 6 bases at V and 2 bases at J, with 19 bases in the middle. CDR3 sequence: CASRDLKGQGNTEAFF. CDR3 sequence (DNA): TGTGCCAGTAGGGACCTAAAAGGGCAGGGTAACACTGAAGCTTTCTTT.

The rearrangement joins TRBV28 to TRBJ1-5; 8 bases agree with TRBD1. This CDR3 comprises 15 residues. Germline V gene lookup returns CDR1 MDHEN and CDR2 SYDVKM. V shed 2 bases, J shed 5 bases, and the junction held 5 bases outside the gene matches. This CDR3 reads CASSLGQGAHQPQHF. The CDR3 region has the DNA TGTGCCAGCAGTTTAGGGCAGGGGGCGCATCAGCCCCAGCATTTT.

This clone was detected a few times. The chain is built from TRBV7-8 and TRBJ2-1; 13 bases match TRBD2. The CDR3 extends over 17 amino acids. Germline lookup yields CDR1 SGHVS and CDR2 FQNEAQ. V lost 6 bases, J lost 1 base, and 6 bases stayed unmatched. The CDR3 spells CASRRTSGGSSYNEQFF. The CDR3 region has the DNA TGTGCCAGCAGACGGACTAGCGGGGGTTCGTCCTACAATGAGCAGTTCTTC.

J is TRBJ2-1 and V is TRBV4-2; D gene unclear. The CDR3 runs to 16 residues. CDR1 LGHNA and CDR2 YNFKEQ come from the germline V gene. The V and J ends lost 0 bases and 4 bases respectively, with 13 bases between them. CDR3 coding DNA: TGTGCCAGCAGCCAAGATAGAGGCCAGCCTTACAATGAGCAGTTCTTC. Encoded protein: CASSQDRGQPYNEQFF.

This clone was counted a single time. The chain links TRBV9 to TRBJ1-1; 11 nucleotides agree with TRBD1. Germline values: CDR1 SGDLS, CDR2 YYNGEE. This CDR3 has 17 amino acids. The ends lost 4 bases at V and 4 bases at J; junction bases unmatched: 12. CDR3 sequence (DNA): TGTGCCAGCAGCTCCCTTTCTGGACAGGGGGCGGCCACTGAAGCTTTCTTT. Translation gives CASSSLSGQGAATEAFF.

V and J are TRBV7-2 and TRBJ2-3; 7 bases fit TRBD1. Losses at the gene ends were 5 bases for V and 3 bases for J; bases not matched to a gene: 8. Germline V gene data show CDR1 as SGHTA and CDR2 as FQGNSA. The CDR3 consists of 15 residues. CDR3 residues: CASSPQQGRTDTQYF. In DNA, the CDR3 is TGTGCCAGCAGCCCCCAACAGGGGCGGACAGATACGCAGTATTTT.

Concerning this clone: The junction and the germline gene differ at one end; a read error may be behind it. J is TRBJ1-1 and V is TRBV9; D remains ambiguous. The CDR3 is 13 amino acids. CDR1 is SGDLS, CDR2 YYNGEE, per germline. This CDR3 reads CASSVYSGGEVFF. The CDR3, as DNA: TGTGCCAGCAGCGTCTACTCAGGAGGTGAAGTTTTCTTT.